These 27 T cell receptor beta chains originate from one sample sequenced in a study of blood T cell repertoires in COVID-19. Generated by immunoSEQ multiplex PCR, the TCRdb table keeps only in-frame clones and is missing some. The sample shows 150,000 to 200,000 clones, approximately 86% of them seen only once. Sequencing was performed on peripheral blood. These TCRs come from a man in his 60s with acute or convalescent COVID-19.

V and J are TRBV27 and TRBJ1-5, with 7 positions matching TRBD1. Germline V gene lookup returns CDR1 MNHEY and CDR2 SMNVEV (reference sequence). Trimming at V came to 5 bases and at J to 0 bases, leaving 13 bases not matched to a gene. The CDR3 has 18 amino acids. The DNA of the CDR3 is TGTGCCAGCAGTAAAACAACTACCGGGACAGTTAGCAATCAGCCCCAGCATTTT. Its translation is CASSKTTTGTVSNQPQHF.

CDR3 in amino acids: CASSLTTGGSNTEAFF. The CDR3 nucleotides read TGCGCCAGCAGCCTGACGACAGGGGGATCGAATACTGAAGCTTTCTTT. The V gene is TRBV5-1, the J gene TRBJ1-1; 9 bases match TRBD1. J was trimmed by 5 bases and V by 4 bases; bases with no gene match: 12. Germline-derived CDR1 and CDR2 are SGHRS and YFSETQ. The CDR3 spans 16 residues.

The gene calls are TRBV15 and TRBJ2-5; 11 bases line up with TRBD2. Losses at the gene ends were 3 bases for V and 2 bases for J; bases not matched to a gene: 2. Germline lookup yields CDR1 LNHNV and CDR2 YYDKDF (reference sequence). This CDR3 has 15 amino acids. CDR3 loop: CATSRGLAAQETQYF. For the CDR3, the DNA is TGTGCCACCAGCAGGGGACTAGCGGCACAAGAGACCCAGTACTTC.

Here the CDR3 DNA reads TGTGCCAGCACTCCCCCGGGGGCTGGAAACACCATATATTTT. Its protein is CASTPPGAGNTIYF. This chain uses TRBV28 with TRBJ1-3, with D perhaps matching TRBD1 (5 bases). This CDR3 comprises 14 residues. V gave up 7 bases and J gave up 2 bases, with 12 bases separating them. The germline V gene has CDR1 MDHEN and CDR2 SYDVKM.

J is TRBJ1-5 and V is TRBV30, with a possible D match to TRBD1 (6 bases). CDR3 length equals 17 residues. Germline V gives CDR1 GTSNPN, CDR2 SVGIG (reference sequence). Trimming stripped 0 bases from V and 4 bases from J, with 19 bases between. CDR3 nucleotides: TGTGCCTGGAGTGTGGATAAGGGACAAAATTTTAATCAGCCCCAGCATTTT. Residues: CAWSVDKGQNFNQPQHF.

The chain carries TRBV20-1 and TRBJ2-7, with 12 bases fitting TRBD2. The CDR3 spans 13 residues. Unmatched junction bases numbered 4, after V lost 3 bases and J lost 7 bases. In germline, CDR1 is DFQATT, CDR2 SNEGSKA (reference sequence). For the CDR3, the DNA is TGCAGTGCTAGTAGACTAGCGGGAGTAGAGCAGTACTTC. This encodes CSASRLAGVEQYF.

A few counts support this clone. The rearrangement links TRBV19 to TRBJ2-1, with TRBD2 identical over 9 bases. Germline V lookup: CDR1 LNHDA, CDR2 SQIVND (reference sequence). This CDR3 spans 16 amino acids. V was pared by 4 bases and J by 2 bases, with 6 bases of the junction left unmatched. Here the CDR3 reads CASSNSGRGPYNEQFF. The CDR3 nucleotides read TGTGCCAGTAGTAATAGCGGGAGAGGCCCCTACAATGAGCAGTTCTTC.

The V and J genes are TRBV28 and TRBJ2-7; 9 bases align to TRBD2. The germline V gene encodes CDR1 MDHEN and CDR2 SYDVKM. The CDR3 totals 15 residues. V was clipped by 7 bases and J by 2 bases; unmatched bases: 9. CDR3 protein: CASKGAGGFPYEQYF. DNA for the CDR3: TGTGCCAGCAAGGGGGCGGGAGGGTTTCCCTACGAGCAGTACTTC.

The chain carries TRBV6-5 and TRBJ1-6; D gene unclear. Between the trimmed V and J ends, which lost 2 bases and 1 base, there was a span of 6 bases. The length of the CDR3 is 15 residues. Germline V gives CDR1 MNHEY, CDR2 SVGAGI. CDR3 nucleotides: TGTGCCAGCAGTTACCGGGGATCCTATAATTCACCCCTCCACTTT. Its translation: CASSYRGSYNSPLHF.

Details on this clone: Given the absence of the conserved phenylalanine or tryptophan at the CDR3 end, a read error is likely. The DNA is omitted, as the CDR3 cannot be located on it reliably, and the CDR3 follows TCRdb's listing. The chain uses TRBV2 and TRBJ1-1; the D call TRBD1 from the table was never checked on the DNA. Germline V gene data show CDR1 as SNHLY and CDR2 as FYNNEI. Termini included, the CDR3 measures 14 amino acids. The CDR3 here is CASSAGTGATGLKL.

This clone is a singleton in its sample. The J gene is TRBJ2-1, the V gene TRBV15; D gene unclear. The V end was cut by 0 bases, the J end by 3 bases, with 9 bases between. Germline values: CDR1 LNHNV, CDR2 YYDKDF (reference sequence). This CDR3 is 15 amino acids long. CDR3 in amino acids: CATSRDLENYNEQFF. The CDR3 DNA sequence: TGTGCCACCAGCAGAGATCTAGAGAACTACAATGAGCAGTTCTTC.

The chain joins TRBV19 to TRBJ1-1; possibly TRBD1 for D (6 bases). CDR3 length: 13 residues. CDR1 and CDR2 (germline): LNHDA, SQIVND (reference sequence). V was cut by 7 bases and J by 6 bases, with 15 bases left in between. The CDR3 DNA follows: TGTGCCAGTACTCCACAGGGAATGGCTGAAGCTTTCTTT. This codes for CASTPQGMAEAFF.

The chain uses TRBV2 and TRBJ2-5; a possible D gene is TRBD2 (5 bases). The CDR3 consists of 12 residues. The V and J ends lost 6 bases and 5 bases respectively, with 10 bases between them. Germline V lookup: CDR1 SNHLY, CDR2 FYNNEI. The CDR3 loop reads CASRGEVETQYF. In DNA, the CDR3 is TGTGCCAGCAGGGGAGAAGTGGAGACCCAGTACTTC.

This clone showed up just once. The V call is TRBV23-1, the J call TRBJ2-7; D may be TRBD1 (6 bases). TRBV23-1 is identified as an open reading frame with a role that is uncertain. CDR3 length equals 13 residues. With 5 bases removed from V and 0 bases from J, the gap between germline ends came to 8 bases. The CDR3 DNA reads TGCGCCAGCAGTACAGGGATCTCCTACGAGCAGTACTTC. It is translated as CASSTGISYEQYF.

The rearrangement joins TRBV5-6 to TRBJ2-7; TRBD1 agrees at 9 bases. The V gene end was trimmed by 6 bases and the J gene end by 2 bases; junction bases not matched to a gene: 6. The CDR3 spans 14 residues. In germline, CDR1 is SGHDT, CDR2 YYEEEE. The CDR3 sequence is CASKMGTGTYEQYF. CDR3 in DNA: TGTGCCAGCAAGATGGGGACAGGGACCTACGAGCAGTACTTC.

This chain uses TRBV7-8 with TRBJ1-2; D gene uncertain. Germline-derived CDR1 and CDR2 are SGHVS and FQNEAQ. CDR3 length: 13 residues. Trimming cost V 3 bases and J 10 bases, with 15 bases left between them. The CDR3: CASSFFGRPHYTF. As DNA, the CDR3 is TGTGCCAGCAGCTTTTTTGGGCGCCCCCACTACACCTTC.

The gene calls are TRBV7-3 and TRBJ2-5; TRBD1 matches 12 bases. The CDR3 length is 15 residues. The V segment lost 5 bases and the J segment 5 bases; nucleotides outside the gene matches: 6. CDR1 and CDR2 from the germline V gene are SGHTA and FQGTGA. CDR3 nucleotides: TGTGCCAGCAGCCAGGGACAGGGGGCAGGGGAGACCCAGTACTTC. Encoded protein: CASSQGQGAGETQYF.

The J gene is TRBJ1-2, the V gene TRBV28, with 7 bases matching TRBD1. The CDR3 length is 15 residues. CDR1 MDHEN and CDR2 SYDVKM come from the germline V gene. Trimming took 5 bases from V and 4 from J; bases not matched to a gene: 10. Written as DNA, the CDR3 is TGTGCCAGCAGTACCCCGGGACAGAGACTCTATGGCTACACCTTC. Residues: CASSTPGQRLYGYTF.

The genes are TRBV2 and TRBJ2-5; 7 nucleotides line up with TRBD1. The trim removed 7 bases at V and 2 bases at J, leaving 4 bases unmatched. CDR1 and CDR2 (germline): SNHLY, FYNNEI. This CDR3 spans 13 amino acids. For the CDR3, the DNA is TGTGCCAGCAAAGGGACAGCACAAGAGACCCAGTACTTC. It codes for CASKGTAQETQYF.

This chain joins TRBV5-1 and TRBJ2-1; 14 bases fit TRBD2. The junction had 9 bases not matched to a gene; V was cut back by 3 bases and J by 7 bases. The CDR3 is 17 residues long. The germline V gene has CDR1 SGHRS and CDR2 YFSETQ. The CDR3 region has the DNA TGCGCCAGCAGCTCGGGACTAGCGGGAGCACGTACTAATGAGCAGTTCTTC. It is translated as CASSSGLAGARTNEQFF.

The gene calls are TRBV3-1 (or the pseudogene TRBV3-2) and TRBJ2-7; weak D call: TRBD1 (5 bases). The length of the CDR3 is 14 residues. Germline V gene lookup returns CDR1 LGHDT and CDR2 YNNKEL (reference sequence). The V end lost 1 base, the J end lost 6 bases, and 13 bases lay between the germline ends. CDR3 nucleotides: TGTGCCAGCAGCCAAGTGGTCAGGGCATCCGAGCAGTACTTC. This translates into CASSQVVRASEQYF.

The V and J genes are TRBV5-4 and TRBJ2-5, with D unclear. The germline gives CDR1 SGHNT, CDR2 YYREEE (reference sequence). V lost 4 bases, J lost 5 bases, and 21 bases lay in between. The CDR3 sequence is 16 residues long. The CDR3 nucleotides are TGTGCCAGCAGCCCCCGTTTGTCGGCCGTGAGGGAGACCCAGTACTTC. Translating gives CASSPRLSAVRETQYF.

J is TRBJ2-3 and V is TRBV4-1; unclear D gene. The CDR3 is 14 residues long. The V end was cut by 0 bases, the J end by 3 bases, with 7 bases between. CDR1 and CDR2 from the germline V gene are MGHRA and YSYEKL. The CDR3 region has the DNA TGCGCCAGCAGCCAAGATCCCCATACAGATACGCAGTATTTT. As protein: CASSQDPHTDTQYF.

The rearrangement links TRBV29-1 to TRBJ1-5; TRBD1 agrees at 7 bases. J gave up 5 bases and V 4 bases, and 11 bases lay outside the gene matches. The V gene's germline CDR1 is SQVTM and CDR2 ANQGSEA. The length of the CDR3 is 15 residues. CDR3 nucleotides: TGCAGCGTTGGATCGAGCAGGGGGGACGATCAGCCCCAGCATTTT. It yields the protein CSVGSSRGDDQPQHF. Supplemented by reference TRBV29-1 and TRBJ1-5, the full variable domain reads SAVISQKPSRDICQRGTSLTIQCQVDSQVTMMFWYRQQPGQSLTLIATANQGSEATYESGFVIDKFPISRPNLTFSTLTVSNMSPEDSSIYLCSVGSSRGDDQPQHFGDGTRLSIL.

The CDR3 bases are TGTGCCAGCAGCGCTCAAACAGGGGGCGGCCAGCCCCAGCATTTT. Its translation: CASSAQTGGGQPQHF. The chain recombines TRBV2 with TRBJ1-5; 9 nucleotides match TRBD1. This CDR3 is built from 15 residues. Germline lookup yields CDR1 SNHLY and CDR2 FYNNEI. Trimming cost V 6 bases and J 7 bases; bases outside gene matches: 10.

The V gene is TRBV6-5, the J gene TRBJ1-2, with D tentatively TRBD1 (5 bases). Germline values: CDR1 MNHEY, CDR2 SVGAGI. Deletions cut 6 bases from V and 1 base from J, with 9 bases between. CDR3 length: 13 amino acids. CDR3 in DNA: TGTGCCAGCAGGTTAGACAGTAACTATGGCTACACCTTC. Translated: CASRLDSNYGYTF.

The rearrangement uses TRBV27 and TRBJ1-5; 9 bases line up with TRBD1. CDR1 MNHEY and CDR2 SMNVEV come from the germline V gene (reference sequence). V shed 5 bases, J shed 4 bases, and the junction held 9 bases outside the gene matches. The CDR3 is made up of 16 amino acids. The CDR3 here is CASSPRTGVWNQPQHF. The CDR3 DNA reads TGTGCCAGCAGTCCGCGGACAGGGGTATGGAATCAGCCCCAGCATTTT.